The entry that follows covers one T cell receptor (beta chain) sequence. No antigen is known for it. Base qualities are not recorded, but no much larger clone differs from it by a single base. This entry is derived from a study of cytomegalovirus exposure and HLA in healthy donors (dated by TCRdb to 2017 to 2019). As for the study more broadly: According to an earlier analysis of a few hundred of the donors, about 179 million T cells yielded 90 million to 140 million unique TCR beta sequences and approximately 300 Gb of sequence data. In the later analysis, no new phenotypic data were used to find candidate immune exposures; instead, reliance was placed on TCR beta sequences and their occurrence across donors. Five DR-DQ haplotypes were handled as single units for association and clustering, since linkage in the cohort was strong. Every discovery cohort repertoire had been produced on one sequencing platform. Besides the first cohort of 550 to 750 subjects, a separate validation cohort made up of some 110 different subjects was used. Of the approximately 400 genotyped donors, roughly 80% were placed in the genetic ancestry cluster associated with self-reported Caucasian donors. High-throughput TCR immunosequencing, statistical association of individual TCRs with disease status, and machine learning were combined to predict cytomegalovirus infection status. To decide whether each TCR beta V gene segment behaved as functional or pseudogenic, an earlier analysis of some 600 of the donors relied on high-throughput TCR beta sequencing. The study aimed to test whether signatures of past pathogen exposure could be identified by cataloging public T cell receptors. Typing coverage varied by locus: roughly 629-630 donors for A, B, C, DRB1 and DQB1; roughly 510 for DQA1; more than 600 for DPA1; about 450 for DPB1. Approximately 330 gigabases of sequencing data and tens of millions of unique TCR sequences made up an early release that covered nearly 650 HLA-typed donors. A later genetic analysis took genome-wide SNP genotypes for about 55% of the 666 donors and used that subset as a discovery cohort. On average, over 200,000 unique TCR beta nucleotide sequences were sequenced per donor among some 420 genotyped donors of the cohort, with approximately 18% of those sequences being non-productive. Both class I and class II loci were covered by HLA typing, at four-digit resolution. The study used immunosequencing to profile the T cell repertoires of more than 650 subjects and linked those repertoires to cytomegalovirus serostatus. Alongside the repertoire data, information on donor age, sex, ethnicity and CMV serostatus was compiled. In a later analysis, previously published TCR beta repertoires from several hundred donors were re-analyzed and high-resolution HLA genotyping was added so that TCR occurrence patterns could be studied.

Points the paper makes about the study in general: In both the original and validation cohorts, the classifier was reported to diagnose cytomegalovirus status with high specificity and sensitivity. HLA typing was unavailable for some donors at each locus, so association tests used only the typed subset. A cluster of highly shared sequence variants was judged likely to represent a technical artifact of the sequencing pipeline. A later genetic analysis reported fewer N-insertions in productive TCRs among donors in an Asian-associated ancestry cluster than the approximately 670-donor mean. A later analysis reported that several top co-occurrence clusters appeared linked to parvovirus B19, influenza, CMV and Epstein-Barr virus. According to a later analysis, most CMV-associated TCR beta chains appeared to be HLA-restricted, and the HLA associations seemed to be driven largely by CMV exposure. A later analysis found that TCR association rates varied across HLA loci, with DRB1 alleles showing the most associated TCRs and HLA-C alleles the fewest. Because counts were too low, about 18 rarely observed V segments, including chromosome 9 orphons, were excluded from the earlier analysis of around 590 of the donors. In an earlier analysis of some 500 of the donors, most TCR beta V segments appeared in productive rearrangements about 90% or about 30% of the time, broadly matching IMGT annotations. Only TCR beta chains were sequenced in this cohort, and the absence of alpha or paired-chain data limited detectable features. It was suggested by the authors that the approach could potentially be generalized to other disease states and immunological phenotypes. Most TCR sequences were seen in very few donors, while some public TCRs were found in many individuals. The presence/absence analyses assumed that sequencing depth was roughly uniform across donors, and that assumption may not be true. The 87-base-pair reads could not distinguish some IMGT-functional V segments, including TRBV6-2 and TRBV6-3, so those segments were excluded. Correlated functional status among segregating V segments might reflect linkage disequilibrium, but an unknown experimental factor could not be ruled out. Specific HLA alleles were associated with 15,000 to 20,000 TCR beta sequences at a false discovery rate of 0.05 in a later analysis. When HLA alleles, especially DR and DQ, strongly co-occurred, TCR associations were difficult to assign to individual alleles. In the study, 150 to 200 TCR beta chains were listed as associated with cytomegalovirus. In a later genetic analysis, a missense DCLRE1C variant was associated with V-gene and J-gene trimming of TCR beta chains, and the association was replicated in an independent cohort. The only immune exposure information available for the cohort was CMV serostatus. A further reported finding was that TCR beta sequences accurately predicted the HLA-A and HLA-B alleles for most subjects in the first cohort. Compared with equally common non-associated chains, HLA-associated TCR beta chains in a later analysis were more clonally expanded and had lower generation probabilities. A few of the identified cytomegalovirus-associated TCR beta chains were confirmed in vitro to be specific for cytomegalovirus antigens.

Libraries were made using the immunoSEQ multiplex PCR assay. For the multiplex PCR, a mixture combining 60 forward primers for TCR Vbeta segments and 13 reverse primers for TCR Jbeta segments was used. Amplification of the CDR3 region of rearranged TCR beta genes was performed with a multiplex PCR assay on genomic DNA. Amplified TCR beta libraries were sequenced as 87-base-pair reads on the Illumina HiSeq System. Per the original workflow: In a later analysis, approximately 74 million unique TCR beta chains were counted across the roughly 700 repertoires, and approximately 11 million of these chains were shared by at least two donors. Raw reads were error-corrected and collapsed into unique sequences by a nearest-neighbor algorithm in which closely related sequences were merged to remove PCR and sequencing errors. CDR3 sequences were aligned to IMGT reference sequences to assign V, D and J gene segments. For a sequence to be retained, at least a six-nucleotide match to both a V gene segment and a J gene segment was required. A rearrangement was called productive if the CDR3 had no stop codons and remained in frame with V and J, and every other rearrangement was called non-productive. Following IMGT convention, CDR3 was defined as the stretch from the second conserved V-encoded cysteine up to the conserved J-encoded phenylalanine. The earlier analysis of about 570 of the donors excluded any sequence lacking an unambiguous match to a single V gene segment. An earlier analysis of some 500 of the donors classified V segments as functional when productive rearrangements were above 56.7% and as segregating when the standard deviation between donors was above 5%. To diagnose cytomegalovirus status from the catalog of TCR beta chain sequences, a statistical classification framework was built. V and J gene assignment, in a later analysis, came from comparing TCR nucleotide sequences with IMGT/GENE-DB human TR gene sequences. A later analysis assigned CDR3 sequences and most-parsimonious VDJ recombination scenarios with the TCRdist pipeline. In a later analysis, each TCR beta chain was defined by its CDR3 amino acid sequence together with its V-gene family, and reads lacking a unique V-gene family were excluded. As a way to deal with suspected cross-contamination and a sequencing artifact, a later analysis dropped 450 to 600 nucleotide sequences that were highly shared and had low generation probability. A later analysis calculated a clonal expansion index for each public chain from normalized within-repertoire ranks of inferred template counts. Generation probabilities in a later analysis came from a VDJ recombination model fitted to out-of-frame rearrangements, and those results were checked against IGoR. In a later analysis, hypergeometric tests were used to score TCR-TCR, TCR-HLA and TCR-CMV co-occurrence, with a repertoire-size bias correction applied to TCR pairs. A later analysis estimated false discovery rates by permuting HLA or CMV assignments 20 times. In a later analysis, co-occurring TCRs were grouped with DBSCAN, and TCRdist sequence similarity was added when clustering was performed within HLA-allele-positive subsets. For co-occurrence clustering, repertoires with fewer than 30,000 or more than 120,000 public chains were excluded, along with 5 or 6 repertoires with anomalous nucleotide sharing. In TCRdb, the immuneACCESS table is reduced to in-frame sequences with V and J assigned. These tables do not hold every clone; where another copy was compared, an unresolved V gene accounts for under half, and the others remain unexplained. V and J calls and clone size come straight from that table; D and trimming were deduced from the DNA. For this sample there are under 250,000 clones; around 81% appear just once. Approximately 10% of the sample belongs to the ten largest clones.

The CDR3 covers 16 residues, taking in both the cysteine and the phenylalanine. The DNA shown is the 48-base CDR3, in frame from base 1. CDR1 and CDR2 are read off the germline V gene as SGHTA and FQGNSA. V has 1 base trimmed and J has 0 bases trimmed; junction bases matching no gene number 6. In total, approximately 690 healthy bone marrow donors made up the cohort. Cohort members were all nominally healthy when sampled, although unrecorded immune exposures were likely present. The donor was CMV seropositive and was included in the group of 250 to 300 seropositive cohort members. Every donor gave a peripheral blood sample, and the peripheral blood mononuclear cells from that sample were used for TCR beta sequencing. The Qiagen DNeasy Blood Extraction Kit was used to extract genomic DNA from the blood cell samples.

The sequencing sample was made of PBMCs. The chain is assembled from TRBV7-2 and TRBJ2-7, with 7 bases aligning to TRBD2. The receptor's source is a woman between 45 and 60 years old in good health and CMV-seropositive. The CDR3 corresponds to CASSLVWGGSSYEQYF. The DNA reads as follows: TGTGCCAGCAGCTTAGTTTGGGGGGGTAGCTCCTACGAGCAGTACTTC.